This paragraph covers one TCR beta chain sequence. Its matching antigen is unknown. Germline V gene lookup returns CDR1 KGHSH and CDR2 LQKENI. The length of the CDR3 is 15 residues. The ends lost 6 bases at V and 2 bases at J; junction bases unmatched: 7. The Oncomine TCR Beta short-read assay generated sequence data from the DNA of cultured CD4+ T cells. TCRdb redid the calling of the PCR reads with MiXCR, one entry per CDR3 protein. The sample has about 12,000 distinct CDR3 sequences; around 49% are singletons. This specimen comes from a study of vaccination and CD4 T cells after COVID-19. As for treatment: roughly 10-day PBMC culture with coronavirus spike peptide pools or control peptides (ViraFEST assay). Overall study findings and caveats: Spike mono-reactive status applied to 304 of 307 vaccine-specific clones in convalescent patients.

Sequenced sample: CD4+ T cells from blood, cultured in vitro. The genes are TRBV18 and TRBJ1-1; 9 bases fit TRBD1. The TCR originated in a human donor who had recovered from COVID-19. CDR3 sequence (DNA): TGTGCCAGCTCGCGACGACAGGGGGACAACACTGAAGCTTTCTTT. Its protein is CASSRRQGDNTEAFF.